What follows describes a single T cell receptor beta chain. Its target is unknown. This record belongs to a study of PD-1 blockade in classical Hodgkin lymphoma. Study-wide findings and caveats: Relapsed/refractory patients reportedly had the lowest baseline TCR diversity, below newly diagnosed patients, who were below healthy donors.

The time point: cycle 4 day 1 (C4D1), after 6 weeks of nivolumab. Each patient's relapse followed autologous stem cell transplantation, and brentuximab vedotin exposure varied. Investigators isolated CD4+ T cells from thawed PBMCs through magnetic negative selection. The repertoire was sequenced with immunoSEQ multiplex PCR; TCRdb's copy has only in-frame clones and lacks some. The table lists roughly 29,000 clones, more than 60% of them singletons. Germline assignment: CDR1 GTSNPN and CDR2 SVGIG (reference sequence). J gave up 0 bases and V 2 bases, and 8 bases lay outside the gene matches. The length of the CDR3 is 17 residues.

Sequencing was performed on CD4+ T cells from blood, taken before the fourth cycle of nivolumab. The chain is built from TRBV30 and TRBJ2-3; 10 nucleotides match TRBD2. The sequence was obtained from a human donor with classical Hodgkin lymphoma. This CDR3 is CAWSTPQLAGSTDTQYF. The CDR3 coding sequence is TGTGCCTGGAGTACCCCACAACTAGCGGGAAGCACAGATACGCAGTATTTT.